The source of this T cell receptor beta chain is a study of cytomegalovirus exposure and HLA in healthy donors. Study information: Prior work identified more than 90 million unique TCR beta sequences in some 200 million T cells.

Turning to this clone: Antigen unknown.

Trimming took 2 bases from V and 4 from J, leaving 7 bases between them. There are 13 residues in the CDR3. Per germline, CDR1 SGHRS and CDR2 YFSETQ. Whole-study findings and limits: Further analysis was carried out later, and it showed several of the most significant clusters appearing linked to common viral pathogens. Most sequenced TCRs were rare (though some public TCRs occurred in many donors).

The PCR made use of 60 Vbeta and 13 Jbeta primers. Original processing notes: In a later analysis, the count reached some 75 million unique TCR beta chains, with 9 million to 11 million shared. Measured with immunoSEQ multiplex PCR; TCRdb has only the in-frame clones, and not every one. V and J calls plus clone size are reproduced from that table; the DNA served to infer D and trimming. The sample includes approximately 120,000 clones, around 72% seen only once; the top ten take roughly 9%. Source material: PBMCs. The chain carries TRBV5-1 and TRBJ2-1; D uncertain. This TCR derives from a woman aged 45-60 years in good health and CMV-seropositive. The CDR3 nucleotides read TGCGCCAGCAGCTTTTCAGGATACAATGAGCAGTTCTTC. Translated: CASSFSGYNEQFF.